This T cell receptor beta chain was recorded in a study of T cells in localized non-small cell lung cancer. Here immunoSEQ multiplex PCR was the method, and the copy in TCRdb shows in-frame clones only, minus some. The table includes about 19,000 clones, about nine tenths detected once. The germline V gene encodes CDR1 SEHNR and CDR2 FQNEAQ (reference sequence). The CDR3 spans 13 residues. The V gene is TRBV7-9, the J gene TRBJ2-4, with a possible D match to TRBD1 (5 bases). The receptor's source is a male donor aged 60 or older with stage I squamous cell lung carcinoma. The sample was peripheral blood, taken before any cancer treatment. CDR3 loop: CASTEAVENIQYF. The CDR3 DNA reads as TGTGCTTCGACAGAGGCGGTCGAAAACATTCAGTACTTC.